A selection of T cell receptor beta chains follows, all from one sample in a study of blood T cells in healthy people across ages. TCRdb itself ran the 5' RACE reads through MiXCR, one entry per CDR3 protein. This table holds around 1.5 million distinct CDR3 sequences, around 42% found once. The specimen was blood. Source of these receptors: a young woman in good health. The CDR3 runs from the conserved cysteine through the conserved F or W. D genes are given only for firm matches. Clone size is given for some rows only: seen once, a few or many times, or a class if the clone is expanded.

v_gene	len	d_gene	j_gene	abundance	CDR3aa	CDR3nt
TRBV9	16	TRBD2	TRBJ2-5	NA	CASSVGLADLQETQYF	TGTGCCAGCAGCGTAGGGCTAGCGGACCTCCAAGAGACCCAGTACTTC
TRBV20-1	14	TRBD1	TRBJ1-1	NA	CSAKATGVNTEAFF	TGCAGTGCTAAAGCGACAGGGGTGAACACTGAAGCTTTCTTT
TRBV15	15	NA	TRBJ1-6	NA	CATRKVSSYNSPLHF	TGTGCCACCAGAAAAGTGAGTTCCTATAATTCACCCCTCCACTTT
TRBV7-3	15	TRBD1	TRBJ1-1	NA	CASNLNAGGDTEAFF	TGTGCCAGCAACTTAAATGCAGGGGGAGACACTGAAGCTTTCTTT
TRBV5-1	15	NA	TRBJ2-2	NA	CASSLTGFRAGELFF	TGCGCCAGCAGCTTAACGGGGTTCAGGGCCGGGGAGCTGTTTTTT
TRBV29-1	12	NA	TRBJ2-7	few	CSVVTGSGEQYF	TGCAGCGTAGTGACCGGCTCAGGCGAGCAGTACTTC
TRBV29-1	13	NA	TRBJ1-2	few	CSTIQQGRHGYTF	TGCAGCACAATCCAACAGGGTCGGCATGGCTACACCTTC
TRBV29-1	13	NA	TRBJ1-2	NA	CSVEVGPPYGYTF	TGCAGCGTTGAGGTCGGGCCTCCCTATGGCTACACCTTC
TRBV5-1	16	TRBD2	TRBJ2-7	NA	CASSLAGGTSYNEQYF	TGCGCCAGCAGCTTGGCCGGGGGGACCTCCTACAATGAGCAGTACTTC
TRBV2	15	NA	TRBJ2-5	few	CASKVEAATQETQYF	TGTGCCAGCAAAGTAGAGGCAGCCACCCAAGAGACCCAGTACTTC
TRBV12-3/TRBV12-4	13	NA	TRBJ2-5	NA	CASSLHSQETQYF	TGTGCCAGCAGTTTACACAGCCAAGAGACCCAGTACTTC
TRBV7-2	17	TRBD1	TRBJ1-2	NA	CASSLNLRAGGTYGYTF	TGTGCCAGCAGCTTAAACCTTAGGGCAGGGGGGACCTATGGCTACACCTTC
TRBV5-1	13	NA	TRBJ2-5	NA	CASSLNMQETQYF	TGCGCCAGCAGCTTGAATATGCAAGAGACCCAGTACTTC
TRBV24-1	19	TRBD2	TRBJ2-3	few	CATWSETSGRAGVTDTQYF	TGTGCCACCTGGTCGGAGACTAGCGGGAGGGCCGGGGTGACAGATACGCAGTATTTT
TRBV12-3/TRBV12-4	14	NA	TRBJ1-2	NA	CASSLAPGCYGYTF	TGTGCCAGCAGTTTAGCGCCCGGTTGCTATGGCTACACCTTC
TRBV10-3	15	NA	TRBJ2-7	few	CAISDRHGGSYEQYF	TGTGCCATCAGTGACCGCCACGGTGGCTCCTACGAGCAGTACTTC
TRBV20-1	17	NA	TRBJ2-1	NA	CSAKDRGRDLIQSEQFF	TGCAGTGCCAAGGACAGAGGTCGGGACCTTATTCAGAGTGAGCAGTTCTTC
TRBV2	14	NA	TRBJ1-1	NA	CASSVEGTNTEAFF	TGTGCCAGCAGTGTTGAGGGGACGAACACTGAAGCTTTCTTT
TRBV10-1	11	NA	TRBJ2-3	NA	CAPGGLDTQYF	TGCGCCCCTGGGGGCCTGGATACGCAGTATTTT
TRBV20-1	15	NA	TRBJ1-2	few	CSARDGGDPLYGYTF	TGCAGTGCTAGAGATGGGGGAGATCCCCTCTATGGCTACACCTTC
TRBV10-2	14	TRBD1	TRBJ2-1	few	CASKGGGGPNEQFF	TGCGCCAGCAAAGGGGGCGGCGGCCCCAATGAGCAGTTCTTC
TRBV6-5	15	TRBD1	TRBJ1-3	NA	CASSRSDRAGNTIYF	TGTGCCAGCAGCCGATCCGACAGGGCTGGAAACACCATATATTTT
TRBV5-6	16	NA	TRBJ2-7	NA	CASSLAQGAGTYEQYF	TGTGCCAGCAGCTTGGCACAGGGCGCTGGCACCTACGAGCAGTACTTC
TRBV20-1	16	NA	TRBJ2-7	NA	CSARYRGGSFYNEQYF	TGCAGTGCTAGATACCGCGGGGGCTCTTTCTACAATGAGCAGTACTTC
TRBV10-3	15	NA	TRBJ1-4	few	CAISESGSTNEKLFF	TGTGCCATCAGTGAGTCTGGATCTACTAATGAAAAACTGTTTTTT
TRBV2	15	TRBD1	TRBJ2-1	once	CASSYRDRDYNEQFF	TGTGCCAGCAGTTACCGGGACAGGGATTACAATGAGCAGTTCTTC
TRBV5-1	16	NA	TRBJ2-1	few	CASSSSPRSYYNEQFF	TGCGCCAGCAGCTCTTCCCCTAGGTCATACTACAATGAGCAGTTCTTC